This TCR beta chain is drawn from a study of CD8+ T cells in alopecia areata. Study as a whole: Twice a day, 5 to 10 mg of oral tofacitinib was administered to treated patients. Findings and limits, study-wide: Clonality exceeded that of normal scalp in lesional scalp, most notably in alopecia totalis/universalis. Links between baseline CD8+ expansion and response need larger treated cohorts.

About this clone itself: What it binds is unknown.

This CDR3 is built from 14 residues. The germline V gene encodes CDR1 MNHEY and CDR2 SVGAGI. Trimming took off 2 bases at V and 7 bases at J, with 14 bases between the two ends. Investigators isolated RNA and reverse transcribed it into cDNA to act as the sequencing template. Using immunoSEQ multiplex PCR, the repertoire was profiled, and TCRdb retains in-frame clones only, with some absent. This table holds some 190,000 clones, around 66% found once. Treatment denoted: oral pan-JAK inhibitor, 5-10 mg twice daily. From alopecia areata patients, lesional scalp punch biopsies and peripheral blood were collected.

The chain joins TRBV6-5 to TRBJ1-2; perhaps TRBD1 as D (5 bases). The source was CD4+ T cells sorted from blood, collected at approximately week 44, from a patient treated with tofacitinib. This TCR came from a human donor with alopecia areata. CDR3 region: CASSYDSEVAGYTF. CDR3 bases: TGTGCCAGCAGTTACGACAGCGAGGTAGCTGGCTACACCTTC.